One sample yielded the 21 T cell receptor beta chains listed below, sequenced in a study of neoadjuvant anti-PD-1 for oral cavity cancer. Sequencing used immunoSEQ multiplex PCR; TCRdb keeps in-frame clones, though not all of them. The sample has about 39,000 clones; approximately 80% are singletons. As for time point: after neoadjuvant nivolumab, at surgical resection. Sequencing used PBMCs, obtained after nivolumab (anti-PD-1) treatment. The receptors shown here come from a person between 35 and 79 years old with oral cavity squamous cell carcinoma.

This sequence joins TRBV5-1 and TRBJ2-1; 8 nucleotides align to TRBD2. The CDR3 extends over 19 amino acids. Germline CDR1 reads SGHRS; CDR2 reads YFSETQ. Trimming at V came to 3 bases and at J to 1 base, leaving 15 bases not matched to a gene. The CDR3 region is CASSSLGVLAGQSYNEQFF. The DNA of the CDR3 is TGCGCCAGCAGCTCGCTCGGAGTTCTAGCGGGTCAATCCTACAATGAGCAGTTCTTC.

V and J are TRBV10-2 and TRBJ2-7; D unclear. Per germline, CDR1 WSHSY and CDR2 SAAADI. The CDR3 consists of 12 residues. V lost 4 bases and J 5 bases, leaving 9 bases between the germline ends. Written as DNA, the CDR3 is TGCGCCAGCAGTGTTCTTGGCGACGAGCAGTACTTC. As protein: CASSVLGDEQYF.

This clone was recorded only once. V usage is TRBV5-1 and J usage is TRBJ2-5; the D call may be TRBD1 or TRBD2 (5 bases each). CDR1 SGHRS and CDR2 YFSETQ come from the germline V gene. Trimming removed 0 bases at V and 5 bases at J, with 11 bases between. The CDR3 sequence is 14 residues long. The CDR3 bases are TGCGCCAGCAGCTTGGGATCTGGGGGTGAGACCCAGTACTTC. Its translation: CASSLGSGGETQYF.

The CDR3 DNA is TGTGCCACCAGCAGAGAAAGGGGGCTGACCTACGAGCAGTACTTC. Its protein is CATSRERGLTYEQYF. This chain joins TRBV15 and TRBJ2-7, with TRBD1 identical over 7 bases. Germline values: CDR1 LNHNV, CDR2 YYDKDF (reference sequence). There are 15 residues in the CDR3. Trimming at V came to 0 bases and at J to 2 bases, leaving 4 bases not matched to a gene. Supplemented by reference TRBV15 and TRBJ2-7, the full variable domain reads DAMVIQNPRYQVTQFGKPVTLSCSQTLNHNVMYWYQQKSSQAPKLLFHYYDKDFNNEADTPDNFQSRRPNTSFCFLDIRSPGLGDTAMYLCATSRERGLTYEQYFGPGTRLTVT.

J is TRBJ2-7 and V is TRBV19; no clear D gene. CDR1 and CDR2 (germline): LNHDA, SQIVND (reference sequence). The CDR3 extends over 14 amino acids. Trimming took off 3 bases at V and 5 bases at J, with 14 bases between the two ends. The CDR3 sequence is CASSMGGVVDEQYF. In DNA form, the CDR3 reads TGTGCCAGTAGTATGGGTGGGGTAGTGGACGAGCAGTACTTC.

The chain employs TRBV6-6 and TRBJ1-1, with TRBD1 matching over 7 bases. This CDR3 region has 12 residues. Germline V gives CDR1 MNHNY, CDR2 SVGAGI (reference sequence). The V gene end was trimmed by 5 bases and the J gene end by 7 bases; junction bases not matched to a gene: 4. CDR3 in DNA: TGTGCCAGCAGTAATGACAGGGTTGAAGCTTTCTTT. Translation gives CASSNDRVEAFF.

V usage is TRBV11-3 and J usage is TRBJ2-6; perhaps TRBD2 as D (5 bases). Trimming cost V 5 bases and J 2 bases, with 16 bases left between them. The CDR3 contains 17 residues. From germline, CDR1 is SGHNT and CDR2 YENEEA. CDR3 sequence: CASSLHPPGAGANVLTF. DNA for the CDR3: TGTGCCAGCAGCCTACATCCTCCCGGGGCTGGGGCCAACGTCCTGACTTTC.

The chain has TRBV7-2 and TRBJ1-1, with 7 bases identical to TRBD1. Per germline, CDR1 SGHTA and CDR2 FQGNSA. V dropped 1 base and J dropped 4; count of bases not matched to a gene: 3. The CDR3 is 14 amino acids. The CDR3 DNA reads TGTGCCAGCAGCTTAGTACGGGACAGCACTGAAGCTTTCTTT. This codes for CASSLVRDSTEAFF.

V and J are TRBV25-1 and TRBJ1-2, with 8 bases aligning to TRBD1. The germline V gene encodes CDR1 MGHDK and CDR2 SYGVNS. CDR3 size: 16 residues. The J segment lost 4 bases and the V segment lost 5 bases, leaving 12 bases of the junction unmatched. The CDR3 coding sequence is TGTGCCAGCAGTCCCCGGACAGGGCGAAACCTCTATGGCTACACCTTC. It codes for CASSPRTGRNLYGYTF.

This CDR3 reads CASSSTSGAYNEQFF. The CDR3 bases are TGTGCCAGCAGTTCGACTAGCGGGGCATACAATGAGCAGTTCTTC. The chain employs TRBV7-9 and TRBJ2-1; 11 bases are shared with TRBD2. The germline V gene has CDR1 SEHNR and CDR2 FQNEAQ (reference sequence). This CDR3 region has 15 residues. The V segment lost 6 bases and the J segment 4 bases; nucleotides outside the gene matches: 5.

CDR3 DNA: TGTGCCAGCAGGGGGAGCGGAGAGACCCAGTACTTC. Amino acids: CASRGSGETQYF. This chain uses TRBV2 with TRBJ2-5, with TRBD2 as a possible D gene (5 bases). Germline-derived CDR1 and CDR2 are SNHLY and FYNNEI. The V gene lost 6 bases and the J gene lost 4 bases, with 9 bases spanning the gap. This CDR3 spans 12 amino acids. The complete variable domain, with remaining parts taken from reference TRBV2 and TRBJ2-5, reads EPEVTQTPSHQVTQMGQEVILRCVPISNHLYFYWYRQILGQKVEFLVSFYNNEISEKSEIFDDQFSVERPDGSNFTLKIRSTKLEDSAMYFCASRGSGETQYFGPGTRLLVL.

There are a few counts of this clone. The rearrangement links TRBV5-4 to TRBJ2-3; the D is unclear. This CDR3 comprises 13 residues. Germline lookup yields CDR1 SGHNT and CDR2 YYREEE (reference sequence). The V end lost 0 bases, the J end lost 5 bases, and 7 bases lay between the germline ends. CDR3 nucleotide sequence: TGTGCCAGCAGCTTGGGGCAGCAAGATACGCAGTATTTT. Protein: CASSLGQQDTQYF.

A single count supports this clone. This chain connects TRBV7-2 to TRBJ2-7, with 10 nucleotides matching TRBD2. Germline values: CDR1 SGHTA, CDR2 FQGNSA. This CDR3 has 17 residues. The trim removed 4 bases at V and 1 base at J, leaving 10 bases unmatched. CDR3 sequence (DNA): TGTGCCAGCAGCTCACCCCCCGGGACTAGCGTTTCCTACGAGCAGTACTTC. Amino acids: CASSSPPGTSVSYEQYF.

This rearrangement joins TRBV11-2 to TRBJ1-2; D is unresolved. With 0 bases removed from V and 1 base from J, the gap between germline ends came to 15 bases. CDR1 is SGHAT, CDR2 FQNNGV, per germline. The CDR3 runs to 17 residues. The CDR3 loop reads CASSLDQRRGDNYGYTF. As DNA, the CDR3 is TGTGCCAGCAGCTTAGATCAACGACGAGGAGATAACTATGGCTACACCTTC.

This clone occurred once. The J gene is TRBJ1-3, the V gene TRBV27; tentatively, D is TRBD1 (5 bases). Trimming removed 6 bases at V and 4 bases at J, with 13 bases between. Germline V gene data show CDR1 as MNHEY and CDR2 as SMNVEV (reference sequence). This CDR3 spans 14 amino acids. This CDR3 is CASSPGFSGNTIYF. The CDR3, as DNA: TGTGCCAGCAGCCCAGGGTTCTCCGGAAACACCATATATTTT.

This clone has more than one count but fewer than ten. The chain recombines TRBV5-1 with TRBJ2-3, with no clear D. The CDR3 loop spans 14 amino acids. Trimming stripped 4 bases from V and 3 bases from J, with 12 bases between. The germline V gene has CDR1 SGHRS and CDR2 YFSETQ. The CDR3 region is CASSPDPVTDTQYF. DNA for the CDR3: TGCGCCAGCAGCCCGGATCCTGTGACAGATACGCAGTATTTT.

The chain carries TRBV5-1 and TRBJ1-3; D is possibly TRBD1 (5 bases). Between the trimmed V and J ends, which lost 3 bases and 4 bases, there was a span of 14 bases. Germline values: CDR1 SGHRS, CDR2 YFSETQ. This CDR3 is 15 amino acids long. The CDR3 nucleotides are TGCGCCAGCAGCTCCACGGGACGCGGCGGAAACACCATATATTTT. It translates to CASSSTGRGGNTIYF.

This rearrangement joins TRBV7-9 to TRBJ1-4, with unresolved D. The CDR3 length is 16 residues. Germline V gives CDR1 SEHNR, CDR2 FQNEAQ (reference sequence). V lost 4 bases to trimming and J lost 3 bases, with 15 bases between them. The chain's CDR3 is CASSSNLQSPNEKLFF. DNA of the CDR3: TGTGCCAGCAGCTCCAATTTACAGTCGCCTAATGAAAAACTGTTTTTT. The entire variable domain, with the rest obtained from reference TRBV7-9 and TRBJ1-4, is as follows: DTGVSQNPRHKITKRGQNVTFRCDPISEHNRLYWYRQTLGQGPEFLTYFQNEAQLEKSRLLSDRFSAERPKGSFSTLEIQRTEQGDSAMYLCASSSNLQSPNEKLFFGSGTQLSVL.

This chain links TRBV13 with TRBJ1-5; D call uncertain. This CDR3 comprises 12 residues. Germline V gives CDR1 PRHDT, CDR2 FYEKMQ (reference sequence). The V and J ends lost 5 bases and 5 bases respectively, with 7 bases between them. CDR3 loop: CASSLRDQPQHF. In DNA form, the CDR3 reads TGTGCCAGCAGCCTTAGGGATCAGCCCCAGCATTTT.

The V and J genes are TRBV5-1 and TRBJ2-7, with D tentatively TRBD1 (6 bases). Trimming removed 4 bases from V and 5 bases from J, with 16 bases in between. The CDR3 runs 14 residues. CDR1 and CDR2 (germline): SGHRS, YFSETQ. The chain's CDR3 is CASSRTATSDEQYF. In DNA, the CDR3 is TGCGCCAGCAGCAGGACAGCGACTTCCGACGAGCAGTACTTC.

This clone was recorded once. The J gene is TRBJ1-6, the V gene TRBV7-2, with D perhaps TRBD1 (5 bases). This CDR3 is 15 amino acids long. The germline CDR1 and CDR2 sequences are SGHTA and FQGNSA. Trimming took off 1 base at V and 6 bases at J, with 10 bases between the two ends. DNA for the CDR3: TGTGCCAGCAGCTTAGAGACAGCAACTAATTCACCCCTCCACTTT. Translating it yields CASSLETATNSPLHF.